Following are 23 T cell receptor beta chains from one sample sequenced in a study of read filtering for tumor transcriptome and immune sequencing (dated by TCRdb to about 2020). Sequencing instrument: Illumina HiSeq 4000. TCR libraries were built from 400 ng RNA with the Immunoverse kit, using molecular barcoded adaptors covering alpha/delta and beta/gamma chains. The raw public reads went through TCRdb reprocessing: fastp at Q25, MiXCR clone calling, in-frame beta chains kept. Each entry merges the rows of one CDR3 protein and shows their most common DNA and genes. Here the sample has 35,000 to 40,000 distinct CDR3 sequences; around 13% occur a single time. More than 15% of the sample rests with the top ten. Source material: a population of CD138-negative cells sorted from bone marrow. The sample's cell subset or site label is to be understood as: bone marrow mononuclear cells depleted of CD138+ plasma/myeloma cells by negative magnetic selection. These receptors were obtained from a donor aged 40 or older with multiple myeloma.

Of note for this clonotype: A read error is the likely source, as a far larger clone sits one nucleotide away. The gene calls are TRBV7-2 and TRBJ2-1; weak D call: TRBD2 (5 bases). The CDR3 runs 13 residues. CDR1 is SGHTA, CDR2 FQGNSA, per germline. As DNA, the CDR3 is TGTGCCAGCAGCCCAGGACTCTACAATGAGCAGCTCTTC. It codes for CASSPGLYNEQLF. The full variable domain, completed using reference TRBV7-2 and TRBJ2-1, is GAGVSQSPSNKVTEKGKDVELRCDPISGHTALYWYRQSLGQGLEFLIYFQGNSAPDKSGLPSDRFSAERTGGSVSTLTIQRTQQEDSAVYLCASSPGLYNEQLFGPGTRLTVL.

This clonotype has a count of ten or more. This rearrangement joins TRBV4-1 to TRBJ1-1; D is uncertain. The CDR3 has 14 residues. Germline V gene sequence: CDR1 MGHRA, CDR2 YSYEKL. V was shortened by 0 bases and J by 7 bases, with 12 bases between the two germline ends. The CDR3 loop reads CASSQDVRQDEAFF. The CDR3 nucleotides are TGCGCCAGCAGCCAAGACGTCCGGCAGGATGAAGCTTTCTTT.

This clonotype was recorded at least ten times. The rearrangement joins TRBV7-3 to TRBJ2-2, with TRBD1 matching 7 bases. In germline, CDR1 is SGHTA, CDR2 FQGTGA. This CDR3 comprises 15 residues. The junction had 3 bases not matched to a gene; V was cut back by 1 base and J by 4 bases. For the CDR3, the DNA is TGTGCCAGCAGCTTAAGGGGACAGACCACCGGGGAGCTGTTTTTT. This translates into CASSLRGQTTGELFF.

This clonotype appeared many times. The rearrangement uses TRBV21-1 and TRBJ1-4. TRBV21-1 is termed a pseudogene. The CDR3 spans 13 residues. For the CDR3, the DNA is TGTGCCAGCAGCAAACCCGAAAATGAAAAACTGTTTTTT. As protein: CASSKPENEKLFF.

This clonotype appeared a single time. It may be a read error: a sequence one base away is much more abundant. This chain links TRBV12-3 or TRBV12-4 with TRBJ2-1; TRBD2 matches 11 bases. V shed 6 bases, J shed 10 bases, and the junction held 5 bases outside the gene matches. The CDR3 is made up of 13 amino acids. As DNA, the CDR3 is TGTGCCAGCAGAACTAGCGGGGGTTACGAGCAGTTCTTC. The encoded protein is CASRTSGGYEQFF.

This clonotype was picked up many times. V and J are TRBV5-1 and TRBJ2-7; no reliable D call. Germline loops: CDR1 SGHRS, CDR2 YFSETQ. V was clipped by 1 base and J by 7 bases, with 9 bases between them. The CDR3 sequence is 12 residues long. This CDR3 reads CASSLSGVEQYF. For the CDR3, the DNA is TGCGCCAGCAGCTTGTCAGGTGTTGAGCAGTACTTC. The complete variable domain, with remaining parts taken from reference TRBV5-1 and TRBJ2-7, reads KAGVTQTPRYLIKTRGQQVTLSCSPISGHRSVSWYQQTPGQGLQFLFEYFSETQRNKGNFPGRFSGRQFSNSRSEMNVSTLELGDSALYLCASSLSGVEQYFGPGTRLTVT.

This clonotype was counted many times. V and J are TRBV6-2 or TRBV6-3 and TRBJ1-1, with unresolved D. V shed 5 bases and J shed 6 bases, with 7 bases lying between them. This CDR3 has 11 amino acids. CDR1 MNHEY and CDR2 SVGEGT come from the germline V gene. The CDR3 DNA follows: TGTGCCAGCAGTAGAATCGCTGAAGCTTTCTTT. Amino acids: CASSRIAEAFF.

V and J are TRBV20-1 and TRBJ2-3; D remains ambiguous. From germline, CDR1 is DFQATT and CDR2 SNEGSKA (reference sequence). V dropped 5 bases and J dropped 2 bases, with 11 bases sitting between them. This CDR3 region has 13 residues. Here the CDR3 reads CSASFPSTDTQYF. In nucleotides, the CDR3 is TGCAGTGCTTCATTCCCTTCCACAGATACGCAGTATTTT.

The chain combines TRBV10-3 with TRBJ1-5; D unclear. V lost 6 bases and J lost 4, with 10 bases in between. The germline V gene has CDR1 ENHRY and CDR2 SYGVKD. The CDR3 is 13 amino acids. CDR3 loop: CAIRNQENQPQHF. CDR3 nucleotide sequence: TGTGCCATCAGAAATCAGGAGAATCAGCCCCAGCATTTT.

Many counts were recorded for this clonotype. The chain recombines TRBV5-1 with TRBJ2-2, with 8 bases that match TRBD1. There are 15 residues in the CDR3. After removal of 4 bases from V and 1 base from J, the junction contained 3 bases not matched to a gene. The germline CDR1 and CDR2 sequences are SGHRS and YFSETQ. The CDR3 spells CASSLGQENTGELFF. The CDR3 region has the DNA TGCGCCAGCAGCCTGGGACAGGAGAACACCGGGGAGCTGTTTTTT.

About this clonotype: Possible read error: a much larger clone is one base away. The CDR3, as DNA: TGCAGTGCCCACTTGGCGGGGCACCACCCTTGGGAGACCCAGTACTTC. Encoded protein: CSAHLAGHHPWETQYF. The J gene is TRBJ2-5, the V gene TRBV20-1; D perhaps matches TRBD2 (6 bases). Trimming pared 6 bases from V and 5 bases from J, leaving 25 bases between. CDR1 and CDR2 from the germline V gene are DFQATT and SNEGSKA (reference sequence). CDR3 length: 16 amino acids.

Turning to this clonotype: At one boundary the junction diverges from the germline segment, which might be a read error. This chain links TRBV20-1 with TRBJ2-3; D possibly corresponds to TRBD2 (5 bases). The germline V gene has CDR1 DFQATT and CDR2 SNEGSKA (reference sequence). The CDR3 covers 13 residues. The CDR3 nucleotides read TGCAGTGCCCCAGCGGAAGACACAGATAAGCAGTATTTT. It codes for CSAPAEDTDKQYF.

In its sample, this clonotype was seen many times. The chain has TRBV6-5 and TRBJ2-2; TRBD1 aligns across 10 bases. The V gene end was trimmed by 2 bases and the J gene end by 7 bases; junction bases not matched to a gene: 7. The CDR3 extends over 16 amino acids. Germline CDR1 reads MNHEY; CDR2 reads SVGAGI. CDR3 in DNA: TGTGCCAGCAGTTACCGGAAGACAGGGGGCATCGGGGAGCTGTTTTTT. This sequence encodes CASSYRKTGGIGELFF.

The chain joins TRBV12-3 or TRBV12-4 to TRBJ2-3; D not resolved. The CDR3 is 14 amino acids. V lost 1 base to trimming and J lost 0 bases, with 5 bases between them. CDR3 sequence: CASSLGHSTDTQYF. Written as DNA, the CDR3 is TGTGCCAGCAGTTTAGGCCATAGCACAGATACGCAGTATTTT.

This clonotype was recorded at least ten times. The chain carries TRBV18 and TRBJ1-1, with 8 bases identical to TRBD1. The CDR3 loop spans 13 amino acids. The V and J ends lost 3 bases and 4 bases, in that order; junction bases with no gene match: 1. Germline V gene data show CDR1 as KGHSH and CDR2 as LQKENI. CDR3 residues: CASSPGQVTEAFF. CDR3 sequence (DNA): TGTGCCAGCTCACCGGGACAGGTCACTGAAGCTTTCTTT.

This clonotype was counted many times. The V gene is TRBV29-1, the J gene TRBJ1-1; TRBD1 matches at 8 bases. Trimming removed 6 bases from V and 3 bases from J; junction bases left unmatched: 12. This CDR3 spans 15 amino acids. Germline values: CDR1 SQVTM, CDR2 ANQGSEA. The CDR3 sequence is CSVPPRTGSYTEAFF. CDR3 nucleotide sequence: TGCAGCGTCCCCCCAAGGACAGGGTCTTACACTGAAGCTTTCTTT. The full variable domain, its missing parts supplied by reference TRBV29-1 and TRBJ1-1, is SAVISQKPSRDICQRGTSLTIQCQVDSQVTMMFWYRQQPGQSLTLIATANQGSEATYESGFVIDKFPISRPNLTFSTLTVSNMSPEDSSIYLCSVPPRTGSYTEAFFGQGTRLTVV.

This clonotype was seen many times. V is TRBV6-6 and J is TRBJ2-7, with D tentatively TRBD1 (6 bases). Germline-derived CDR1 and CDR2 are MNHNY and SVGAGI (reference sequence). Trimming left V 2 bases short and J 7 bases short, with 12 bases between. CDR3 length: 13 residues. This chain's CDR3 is CASSYEGVGEQYF. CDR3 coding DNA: TGTGCCAGCAGTTACGAGGGGGTGGGGGAGCAGTACTTC.

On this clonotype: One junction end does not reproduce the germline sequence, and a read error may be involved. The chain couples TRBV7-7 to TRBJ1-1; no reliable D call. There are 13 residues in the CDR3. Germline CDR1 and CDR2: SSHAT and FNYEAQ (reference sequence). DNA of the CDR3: TGTGCTAGCAGCTTAGAAACAAACACTGAAGCTTTCTTT. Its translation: CASSLETNTEAFF.

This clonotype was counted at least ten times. The CDR3 bases are TGCGCCAGCAGCCATATAACCTTCAGGGGGGATGTGGAGACCCAGTACTTC. Its protein product is CASSHITFRGDVETQYF. The chain carries TRBV4-3 and TRBJ2-5, with a possible D match to TRBD1 (7 bases). Germline V lookup: CDR1 LGHNA, CDR2 YSLEER. The ends were cut back, 3 bases at V and 5 bases at J, with 22 bases in the middle. This CDR3 is 17 amino acids long.

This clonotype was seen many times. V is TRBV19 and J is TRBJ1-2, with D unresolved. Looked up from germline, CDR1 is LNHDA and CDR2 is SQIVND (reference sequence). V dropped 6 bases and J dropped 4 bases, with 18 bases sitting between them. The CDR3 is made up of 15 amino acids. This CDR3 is CASRFNPTETYGYTF. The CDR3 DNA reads TGTGCCAGTAGATTCAATCCTACAGAAACCTATGGCTACACCTTC.

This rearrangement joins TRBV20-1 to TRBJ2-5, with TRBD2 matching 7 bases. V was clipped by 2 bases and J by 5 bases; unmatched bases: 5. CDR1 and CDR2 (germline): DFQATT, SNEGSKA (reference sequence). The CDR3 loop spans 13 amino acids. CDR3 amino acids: CSARLADGETQYF. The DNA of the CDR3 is TGCAGTGCTAGACTAGCGGATGGGGAGACCCAGTACTTC.

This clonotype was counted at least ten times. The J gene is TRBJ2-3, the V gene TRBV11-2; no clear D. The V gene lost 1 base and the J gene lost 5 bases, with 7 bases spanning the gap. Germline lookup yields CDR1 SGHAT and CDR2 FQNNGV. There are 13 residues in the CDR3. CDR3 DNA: TGTGCCAGCAGCTTAGGACATAGAGATACGCAGTATTTT. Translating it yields CASSLGHRDTQYF.

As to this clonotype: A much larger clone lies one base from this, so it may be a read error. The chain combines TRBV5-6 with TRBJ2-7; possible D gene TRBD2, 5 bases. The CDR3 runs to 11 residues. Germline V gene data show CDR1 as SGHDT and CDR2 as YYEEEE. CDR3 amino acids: CASSLLRERYF. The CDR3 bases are TGTGCCAGCAGCTTGCTGAGGGAGCGGTACTTC.